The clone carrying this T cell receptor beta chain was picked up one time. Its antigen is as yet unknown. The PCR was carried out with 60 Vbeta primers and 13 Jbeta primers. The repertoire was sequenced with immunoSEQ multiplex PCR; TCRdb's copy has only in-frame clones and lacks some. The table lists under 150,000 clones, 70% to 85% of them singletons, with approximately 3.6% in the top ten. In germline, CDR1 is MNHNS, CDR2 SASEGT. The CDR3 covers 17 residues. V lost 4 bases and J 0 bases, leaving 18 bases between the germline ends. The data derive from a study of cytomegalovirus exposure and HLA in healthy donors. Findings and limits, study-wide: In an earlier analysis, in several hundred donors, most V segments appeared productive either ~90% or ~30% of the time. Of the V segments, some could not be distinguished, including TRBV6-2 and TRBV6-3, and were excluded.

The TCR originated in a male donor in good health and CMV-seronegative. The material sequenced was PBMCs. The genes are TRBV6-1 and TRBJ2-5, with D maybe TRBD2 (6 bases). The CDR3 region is CASSARPGLSYQETQYF. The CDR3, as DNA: TGTGCCAGCAGTGCAAGACCGGGACTCTCGTACCAAGAGACCCAGTACTTC.